Listed below are T cell receptor beta chains from one sample, sequenced in a study of early T cells in non-severe SARS-CoV-2 infection. Via MiXCR, TCRdb re-called the 5' RACE reads, giving one row per CDR3 protein. The sample lists about 130,000 distinct CDR3 sequences, about 15% seen once, with around a fifth in the top ten. Material: whole blood. The receptors shown here come from an adult who was a healthcare worker with PCR-confirmed SARS-CoV-2 infection or an uninfected control (not recorded which). Each CDR3 is given with its conserved first and last residue. A D gene is named only where the DNA matches it firmly. Clone size, where shown, is once, few, many, or a class for clones that have expanded.

size: .
J: TRBJ2-3
length: 15
V: TRBV29-1
D: .
DNA: TGCAGCGTTGCGGGCTGGGGAAAGGGCACAGATACGCAGTATTTT
CDR3: CSVAGWGKGTDTQYF

size: .
J: TRBJ2-1
length: 15
V: TRBV3-1
D: TRBD2
DNA: TGTGCCAGCAGCCCTAGCGGGGGGGCCCCCTATGAGCAGTTCTTC
CDR3: CASSPSGGAPYEQFF

size: few
J: TRBJ2-2
length: 16
V: TRBV24-1
D: TRBD1
DNA: TGTGCCACCAGTGATGCGCGGACAGGGGACGTCGGGGAGCTGTTTTTT
CDR3: CATSDARTGDVGELFF

size: .
J: TRBJ1-1
length: 11
V: TRBV12-3/TRBV12-4
D: .
DNA: TGTGCCAGCGGGCCCGGGAGTGAAGCTTTCTTT
CDR3: CASGPGSEAFF

size: .
J: TRBJ1-6
length: 14
V: TRBV4-2
D: .
DNA: TGTGCCAGCAGCCAAGTTTACAGGGACGAGACCCTCCACTTT
CDR3: CASSQVYRDETLHF

size: few
J: TRBJ1-2
length: 12
V: TRBV4-1
D: .
DNA: TGCGCCAGCAGCCAAGAAGGGCTAAGGAACACCTTC
CDR3: CASSQEGLRNTF

size: many
J: TRBJ2-7
length: 13
V: TRBV11-2
D: .
DNA: TGTGCCAGCCGCTCGCCTCGGGTCTACGAGCAGTACTTC
CDR3: CASRSPRVYEQYF

size: .
J: TRBJ1-5
length: 16
V: TRBV2
D: .
DNA: TGTGCCAGCAGTGAAGAGGGGCAAATTAGTAATCAGCCCCAGCATTTT
CDR3: CASSEEGQISNQPQHF

size: .
J: TRBJ1-1
length: 13
V: TRBV30
D: .
DNA: TGTGCCTGGAGTCCTCAAGGGGCCACTGAAGCTTTCTTT
CDR3: CAWSPQGATEAFF

size: few
J: TRBJ1-4
length: 14
V: TRBV19
D: TRBD1
DNA: TGTGCCAGCAGTATCGACAGGGGGACTGAAAAACTGTTTTTT
CDR3: CASSIDRGTEKLFF

size: .
J: TRBJ1-2
length: 13
V: TRBV19
D: .
DNA: TGTGCCAGTAGCAACAGGGTTAACTATGGCTACACCTTC
CDR3: CASSNRVNYGYTF

size: many
J: TRBJ2-1
length: 16
V: TRBV19
D: TRBD2
DNA: TGTGCCACCGCCCGGGACGGAGCGGGGGCTCCGAATGAGCAGTTCTTC
CDR3: CATARDGAGAPNEQFF